Listed here are 4 T cell receptor beta chains from one sample, sequenced in a study of T cell responses to AZD1222 COVID-19 vaccine. TCRdb's table, derived via immunoSEQ multiplex PCR, lists solely in-frame clones and lacks some. Of approximately 120,000 clones listed, roughly 92% are singletons. The sample consisted of peripheral blood, taken on day 0 of AZD1222 vaccination. Receptor source: an adult in good health.

V is TRBV27 and J is TRBJ2-7; D is undetermined. V was cut by 4 bases and J by 0 bases, with 7 bases left in between. This CDR3 spans 13 amino acids. Germline CDR1 reads MNHEY; CDR2 reads SMNVEV (reference sequence). The CDR3 reads CASSSGISYEQYF. The CDR3 DNA is TGTGCCAGCAGTTCCGGAATCTCCTACGAGCAGTACTTC.

The V call is TRBV11-3, the J call TRBJ2-1; unclear D gene. The V end lost 1 base, the J end lost 4 bases, and 8 bases lay between the germline ends. The CDR3 totals 14 residues. CDR1 SGHNT and CDR2 YENEEA come from the germline V gene. The CDR3 bases are TGTGCCAGCAGCTTAGGAGTCCGTTACAATGAGCAGTTCTTC. The encoded protein is CASSLGVRYNEQFF.

This chain uses TRBV9 with TRBJ1-1; D ambiguous. The ends were cut back, 0 bases at V and 1 base at J, with 4 bases in the middle. Germline CDR1 is SGDLS and CDR2 is YYNGEE. CDR3 size: 13 residues. The CDR3 coding sequence is TGTGCCAGCAGCGTAGGGGAGAACACTGAAGCTTTCTTT. Protein sequence: CASSVGENTEAFF.

In DNA form, the CDR3 reads TGTGCCAGCAGCTTGAACGGGGTGGAAGCTTTCTTT. Its protein is CASSLNGVEAFF. The gene calls are TRBV11-2 and TRBJ1-1; D not resolved. Germline V lookup: CDR1 SGHAT, CDR2 FQNNGV. CDR3 length: 12 residues. Deletions cut 3 bases from V and 8 bases from J, with 10 bases between.